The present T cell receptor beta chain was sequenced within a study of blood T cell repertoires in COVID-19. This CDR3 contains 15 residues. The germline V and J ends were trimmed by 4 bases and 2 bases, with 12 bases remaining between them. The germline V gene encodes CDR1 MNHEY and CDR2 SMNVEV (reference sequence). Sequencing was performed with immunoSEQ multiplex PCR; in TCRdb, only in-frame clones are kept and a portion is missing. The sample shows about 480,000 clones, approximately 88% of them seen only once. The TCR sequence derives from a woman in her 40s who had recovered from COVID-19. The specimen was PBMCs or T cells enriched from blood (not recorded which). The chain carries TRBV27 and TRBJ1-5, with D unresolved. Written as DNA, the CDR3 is TGTGCCAGCAGTTCACTAGGATCCCGCAATCAGCCCCAGCATTTT. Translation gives CASSSLGSRNQPQHF.